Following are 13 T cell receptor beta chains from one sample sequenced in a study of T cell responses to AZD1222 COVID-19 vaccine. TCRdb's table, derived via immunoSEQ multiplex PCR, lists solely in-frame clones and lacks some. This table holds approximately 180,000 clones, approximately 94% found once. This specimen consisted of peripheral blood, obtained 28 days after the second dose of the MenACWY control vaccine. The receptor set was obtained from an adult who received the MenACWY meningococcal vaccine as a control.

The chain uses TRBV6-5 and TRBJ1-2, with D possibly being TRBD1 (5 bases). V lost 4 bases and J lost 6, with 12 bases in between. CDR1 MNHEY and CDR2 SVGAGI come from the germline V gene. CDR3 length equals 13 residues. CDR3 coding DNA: TGTGCCAGCAGTTCCGGGACGAATCATGGCTACACCTTC. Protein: CASSSGTNHGYTF.

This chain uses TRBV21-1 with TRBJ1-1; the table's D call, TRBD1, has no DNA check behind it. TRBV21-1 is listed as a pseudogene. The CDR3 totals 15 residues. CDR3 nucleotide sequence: TGTGCCAGCAGCAAAGATAAGGGGGCAAGAACTGAAGCTTTCTTT. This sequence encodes CASSKDKGARTEAFF.

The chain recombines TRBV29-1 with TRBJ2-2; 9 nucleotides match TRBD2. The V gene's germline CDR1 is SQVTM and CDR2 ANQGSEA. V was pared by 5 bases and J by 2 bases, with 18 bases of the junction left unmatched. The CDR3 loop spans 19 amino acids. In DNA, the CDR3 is TGCAGCGTTCCTAGTACCGGGACTAGCTCCAGAGGAAACACCGGGGAGCTGTTTTTT. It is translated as CSVPSTGTSSRGNTGELFF.

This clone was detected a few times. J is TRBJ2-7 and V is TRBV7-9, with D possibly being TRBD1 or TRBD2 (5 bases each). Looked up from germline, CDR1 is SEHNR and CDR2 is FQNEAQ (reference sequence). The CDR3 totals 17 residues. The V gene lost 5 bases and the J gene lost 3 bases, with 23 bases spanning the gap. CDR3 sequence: CASSPRGLRAVSYEQYF. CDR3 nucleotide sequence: TGTGCCAGCAGCCCAAGGGGATTAAGAGCGGTTAGCTACGAGCAGTACTTC.

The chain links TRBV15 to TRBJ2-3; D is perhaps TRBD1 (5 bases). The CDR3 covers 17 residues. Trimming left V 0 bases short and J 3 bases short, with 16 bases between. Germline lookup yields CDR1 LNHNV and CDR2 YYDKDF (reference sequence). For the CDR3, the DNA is TGTGCCACCAGCAGAGAACCCCAGGGTTCTGGTACAGATACGCAGTATTTT. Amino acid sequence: CATSREPQGSGTDTQYF.

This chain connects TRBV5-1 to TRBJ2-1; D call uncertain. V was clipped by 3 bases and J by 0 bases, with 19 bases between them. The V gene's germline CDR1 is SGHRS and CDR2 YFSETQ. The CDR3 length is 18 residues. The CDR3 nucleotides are TGCGCCAGCAGCTCTGGTGTGGCGGTACCGAGCTCCTACAATGAGCAGTTCTTC. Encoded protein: CASSSGVAVPSSYNEQFF.

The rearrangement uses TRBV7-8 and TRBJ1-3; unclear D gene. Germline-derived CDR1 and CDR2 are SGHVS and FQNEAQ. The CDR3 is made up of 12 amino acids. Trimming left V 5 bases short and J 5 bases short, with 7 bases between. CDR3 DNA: TGTGCCAGCAGCCCCCAGCGAAACACCATATATTTT. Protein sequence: CASSPQRNTIYF.

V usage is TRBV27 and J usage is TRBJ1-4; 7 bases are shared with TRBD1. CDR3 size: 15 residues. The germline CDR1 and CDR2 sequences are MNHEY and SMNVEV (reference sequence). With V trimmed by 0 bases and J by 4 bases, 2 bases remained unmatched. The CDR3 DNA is TGTGCCAGCAGTTTATCCCGGGACAGTAATGAAAAACTGTTTTTT. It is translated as CASSLSRDSNEKLFF.

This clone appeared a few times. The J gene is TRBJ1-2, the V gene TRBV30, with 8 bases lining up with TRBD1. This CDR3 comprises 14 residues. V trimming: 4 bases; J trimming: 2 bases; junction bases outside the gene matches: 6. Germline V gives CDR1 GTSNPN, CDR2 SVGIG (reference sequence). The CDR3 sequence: CAWIRGQVNYGYTF. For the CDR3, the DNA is TGTGCCTGGATCCGGGGACAGGTGAACTATGGCTACACCTTC.

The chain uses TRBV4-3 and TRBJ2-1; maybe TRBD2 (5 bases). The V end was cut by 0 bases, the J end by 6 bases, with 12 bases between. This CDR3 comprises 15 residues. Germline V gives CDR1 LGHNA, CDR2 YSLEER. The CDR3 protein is CASSQDLTGINEQFF. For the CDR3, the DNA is TGCGCCAGCAGCCAAGATTTAACGGGGATCAATGAGCAGTTCTTC.

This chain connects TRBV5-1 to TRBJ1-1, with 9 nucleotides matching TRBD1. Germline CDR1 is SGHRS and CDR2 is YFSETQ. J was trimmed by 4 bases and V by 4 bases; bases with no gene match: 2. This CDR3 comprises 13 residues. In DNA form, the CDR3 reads TGCGCCAGCAGCCTGACAGGGGGCACTGAAGCTTTCTTT. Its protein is CASSLTGGTEAFF. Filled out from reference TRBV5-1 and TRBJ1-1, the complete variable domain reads KAGVTQTPRYLIKTRGQQVTLSCSPISGHRSVSWYQQTPGQGLQFLFEYFSETQRNKGNFPGRFSGRQFSNSRSEMNVSTLELGDSALYLCASSLTGGTEAFFGQGTRLTVV.

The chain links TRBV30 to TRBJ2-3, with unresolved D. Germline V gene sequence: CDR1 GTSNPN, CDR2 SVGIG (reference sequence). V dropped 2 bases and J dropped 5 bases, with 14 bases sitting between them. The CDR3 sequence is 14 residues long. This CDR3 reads CAWSLRKLGDTQYF. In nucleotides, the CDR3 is TGTGCCTGGAGTCTCAGGAAATTAGGAGATACGCAGTATTTT.

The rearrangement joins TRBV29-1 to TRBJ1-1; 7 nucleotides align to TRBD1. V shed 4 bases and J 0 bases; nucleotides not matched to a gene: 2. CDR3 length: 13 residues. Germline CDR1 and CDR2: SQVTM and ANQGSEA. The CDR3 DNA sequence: TGCAGCGTTGGGGGACAGCTGAACACTGAAGCTTTCTTT. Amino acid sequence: CSVGGQLNTEAFF. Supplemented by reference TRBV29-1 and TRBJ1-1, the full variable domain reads SAVISQKPSRDICQRGTSLTIQCQVDSQVTMMFWYRQQPGQSLTLIATANQGSEATYESGFVIDKFPISRPNLTFSTLTVSNMSPEDSSIYLCSVGGQLNTEAFFGQGTRLTVV.